This TCR beta chain was sequenced in a study of cytomegalovirus exposure and HLA in healthy donors. PCR employed 60 Vbeta and 13 Jbeta primers. Only in-frame clones appear in the TCRdb table, and some are missing; sequencing was by immunoSEQ multiplex PCR. This table holds 150,000 or so clones, 75% to 80% found once. Study-level points and caveats: Researchers counted 164 TCR beta chains as cytomegalovirus-associated.

To note about this clone: Antigen unknown.

The CDR3 covers 14 residues. The germline gives CDR1 LGHNA, CDR2 YNFKEQ. Trimming removed 4 bases from V and 1 base from J, with 10 bases in between. This receptor was taken from a man between 50 and 59 years old in good health and CMV-seropositive. The sample was PBMCs. V gene TRBV4-2 combines with J gene TRBJ1-2; D is undetermined. CDR3 amino acids: CASSRERSNYGYTF. CDR3 bases: TGTGCCAGCAGCCGTGAACGGAGTAACTATGGCTACACCTTC.